This TCR beta chain was retrieved from a study of beta chain features in type 1 diabetes. Study-level points and caveats: Moderately but significantly shorter TCRB CDR3s were found in Type 1 diabetes patients in all four CD4+ subsets. It was possible that PCR favored shorter templates, equally so in patients and controls.

Blood was drawn once from each donor into heparinised tubes. The draws averaged roughly 120 mL. CDR1 LNHDA and CDR2 SQIVND come from the germline V gene (reference sequence). The J segment lost 8 bases and the V segment lost 4 bases, leaving 9 bases of the junction unmatched. The length of the CDR3 is 15 residues. Expressed TCRB transcripts were sequenced because the entire RNA isolate underwent reverse transcription. Naive, central memory and regulatory T cell samples yielded around 3.3 million reads on average. The assay was immunoSEQ multiplex PCR, and TCRdb's table has in-frame clones only and misses some. The sample carries hundreds of thousands of clones, about 15% recorded once. This clone came up a few times. The target antigen is unknown.

This chain links TRBV19 with TRBJ1-2; 11 bases fit TRBD1. The sequence derives from a man between 18 and 29 years old with type 1 diabetes. Sequences were obtained from naive CD4+ T cells from blood. CDR3 nucleotide sequence: TGTGCCAGTAGTAATGCCGGACAGGGGGCGATGGGCTACACCTTC. Amino acids: CASSNAGQGAMGYTF. Looking up the rest from reference TRBV19 and TRBJ1-2 gives the full variable domain: DGGITQSPKYLFRKEGQNVTLSCEQNLNHDAMYWYRQDPGQGLRLIYYSQIVNDFQKGDIAEGYSVSREKKESFPLTVTSAQKNPTAFYLCASSNAGQGAMGYTFGSGTRLTVV.